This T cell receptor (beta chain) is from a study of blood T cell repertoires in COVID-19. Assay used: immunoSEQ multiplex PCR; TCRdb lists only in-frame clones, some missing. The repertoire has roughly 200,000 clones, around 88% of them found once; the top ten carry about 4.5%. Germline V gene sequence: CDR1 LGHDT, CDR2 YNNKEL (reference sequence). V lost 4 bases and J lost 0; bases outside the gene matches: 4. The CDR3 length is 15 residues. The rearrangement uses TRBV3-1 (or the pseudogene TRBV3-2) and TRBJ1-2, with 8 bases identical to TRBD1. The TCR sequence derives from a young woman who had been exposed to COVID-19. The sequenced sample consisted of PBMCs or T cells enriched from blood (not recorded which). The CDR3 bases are TGTGCCAGCAGCCGAGGACAGGGAGCTAACTATGGCTACACCTTC. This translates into CASSRGQGANYGYTF.